The T cell receptor (beta chain) under discussion was sequenced for a study of OX40 agonist ivuxolimab in advanced cancers. Assay used: immunoSEQ multiplex PCR; TCRdb lists only in-frame clones, some missing. The data hold around 32,000 clones, with around nine tenths observed a single time. Sequenced here: CD4+ or CD8+ T cells sorted from blood, sampled in a trial of the OX40 agonist ivuxolimab. This sequence was found in an adult with an advanced solid tumor such as melanoma, head and neck, liver or kidney cancer.

CDR3 DNA sequence: TGTGCCAGCAGCGACCTATGGGGGTTGAGCACTGAAGCTTTCTTT. Its translation is CASSDLWGLSTEAFF. The rearrangement links TRBV13 to TRBJ1-1, with D possibly matching TRBD1 (5 bases). Germline V lookup: CDR1 PRHDT, CDR2 FYEKMQ (reference sequence). The CDR3 totals 15 residues. V lost 5 bases and J 4 bases, leaving 17 bases between the germline ends.